This TCR beta chain was captured in a study of OX40 agonist ivuxolimab in advanced cancers. Study-wide background: Enrolled patients in dose escalation had cancers that were hepatocellular carcinoma, melanoma, renal cell or head and neck cancer. Participants averaged roughly 60 years of age (range about 23 to 80) and were about 85% male.

Sequencing was performed with immunoSEQ multiplex PCR; in TCRdb, only in-frame clones are kept and a portion is missing. The repertoire consists of 45,000 to 60,000 clones, with 89% occurring once and the leading ten covering roughly 5.7%. This CDR3 contains 14 residues. V was pared by 3 bases and J by 8 bases, with 8 bases of the junction left unmatched. Germline V gene data show CDR1 as MNHEY and CDR2 as SMNVEV (reference sequence). With regard to this clone: The antigen remains undetermined.

General study results and limits: Averaged across samples, CD8+ T cells carried more expanded clones than CD4+ did.

A history of autoimmune disease or systemic immunosuppression excluded patients. The chain recombines TRBV27 with TRBJ2-3; 7 bases match TRBD2. The starting material was CD4+ or CD8+ T cells sorted from blood, obtained in a trial of the OX40 agonist ivuxolimab. The receptor's source is an adult with an advanced solid tumor such as melanoma, head and neck, liver or kidney cancer. The CDR3 loop is CASSLGLSLGTQYF. The CDR3 DNA reads as TGTGCCAGCAGTTTGGGACTAAGCCTCGGTACGCAGTATTTT.